A selection of T cell receptor beta chains follows, all from one sample in a study of TIL therapy for anti-PD-1-resistant metastatic lung cancer. Sequencing used immunoSEQ multiplex PCR; TCRdb keeps in-frame clones, though not all of them. This table holds 45,000 to 60,000 clones, 65% to 80% found once. Sequences were derived from tumor tissue, sampled at baseline. Every receptor here comes from a person between 30 and 80 years old with non-small cell lung cancer. The CDR3 runs from the conserved cysteine through the conserved F or W. Fields, in order: CDR3 protein, CDR3 DNA, D gene, J gene, clone size, V gene. D genes are given only for firm matches. The size of a clone is reported for some rows only, either as once, few or many, or as a class for expanded clones.

CDR3: CASSPKGLAGGFTDTQYF; DNA: TGTGCCAGCAGCCCAAAAGGACTAGCGGGGGGGTTCACAGATACGCAGTATTTT; D: TRBD2; J: TRBJ2-3; size: NA; V: TRBV7-3
CDR3: CASSGGTGSTDTQYF; DNA: TGTGCCAGCAGCGGGGGGACAGGCAGCACAGATACGCAGTATTTT; D: NA; J: TRBJ2-3; size: few; V: TRBV6-4
CDR3: CASSLSTGGGTGYTF; DNA: TGTGCCAGCAGCTTATCGACAGGGGGCGGTACTGGCTACACCTTC; D: TRBD1; J: TRBJ1-2; size: NA; V: TRBV7-8
CDR3: CASSQQRGAYEQYF; DNA: TGTGCCAGCAGTCAACAACGGGGGGCCTACGAGCAGTACTTC; D: TRBD2; J: TRBJ2-7; size: NA; V: TRBV7-2
CDR3: CASSLPGLVQFF; DNA: TGTGCCAGCAGCTTGCCGGGACTAGTTCAGTTCTTC; D: TRBD2; J: TRBJ2-1; size: few; V: TRBV13
CDR3: CSVTQGQINYGYTF; DNA: TGCAGCGTGACCCAGGGGCAGATTAACTATGGCTACACCTTC; D: NA; J: TRBJ1-2; size: NA; V: TRBV29-1
CDR3: CSVLEGAQTQYF; DNA: TGCAGCGTTCTAGAGGGGGCTCAGACCCAGTACTTC; D: TRBD1; J: TRBJ2-5; size: NA; V: TRBV29-1
CDR3: CATPLEQYF; DNA: TGCGCCACCCCCCTGGAGCAGTACTTC; D: NA; J: TRBJ2-7; size: NA; V: TRBV5-1
CDR3: CATTIGGPDSYGYTF; DNA: TGTGCCACCACCATCGGGGGGCCAGATAGCTATGGCTACACCTTC; D: NA; J: TRBJ1-2; size: NA; V: TRBV15
CDR3: CASSQDSGYTQYF; DNA: TGCGCCAGCAGCCAAGATAGTGGTTATACGCAGTATTTT; D: NA; J: TRBJ2-3; size: NA; V: TRBV4-3
CDR3: CASSPRVSSYEQYF; DNA: TGTGCCAGCAGCCCAAGGGTCAGCTCCTACGAGCAGTACTTC; D: NA; J: TRBJ2-7; size: few; V: TRBV21-1
CDR3: CAWSQGAGGAPWNEQYF; DNA: TGTGCCTGGAGCCAGGGAGCGGGAGGCGCCCCCTGGAACGAGCAGTACTTC; D: TRBD2; J: TRBJ2-7; size: NA; V: TRBV30
CDR3: CASSLVGGILTYGYTF; DNA: TGTGCCAGCAGCTTAGTCGGGGGAATTCTGACATATGGCTACACCTTC; D: NA; J: TRBJ1-2; size: NA; V: TRBV11-2
CDR3: CASSQGGMSNQPQHF; DNA: TGTGCCAGCAGCCAGGGAGGGATGAGCAATCAGCCCCAGCATTTT; D: NA; J: TRBJ1-5; size: NA; V: TRBV7-2
CDR3: CASSPSGGRRSYEQYF; DNA: TGTGCCAGCAGTCCTAGCGGGGGGCGACGTTCCTACGAGCAGTACTTC; D: TRBD2; J: TRBJ2-7; size: NA; V: TRBV5-6
CDR3: CATSGMRNSPLHF; DNA: TGTGCCACTTCTGGTATGAGGAATTCACCCCTCCACTTT; D: NA; J: TRBJ1-6; size: NA; V: TRBV15
CDR3: CASSLAPVSSYNEQFF; DNA: TGTGCCAGCAGCTTAGCGCCTGTGAGCTCCTACAATGAGCAGTTCTTC; D: NA; J: TRBJ2-1; size: few; V: TRBV7-7
CDR3: CASTIRGQGNQPQHF; DNA: TGTGCCAGCACCATCCGAGGGCAGGGCAATCAGCCCCAGCATTTT; D: NA; J: TRBJ1-5; size: few; V: TRBV28
CDR3: CASSGQQGWTEAFF; DNA: TGTGCCAGCAGTGGACAGCAGGGCTGGACTGAAGCTTTCTTT; D: NA; J: TRBJ1-1; size: once; V: TRBV2
CDR3: CSASHETQYF; DNA: TGCAGTGCTAGCCATGAGACCCAGTACTTC; D: NA; J: TRBJ2-5; size: NA; V: TRBV20-1
CDR3: CATRVWLYGYTF; DNA: TGTGCCACCCGGGTTTGGCTCTATGGCTACACCTTC; D: NA; J: TRBJ1-2; size: few; V: TRBV2
CDR3: CASSPSSVSGTYTGELFF; DNA: TGTGCCAGCTCACCCTCCTCGGTGAGCGGGACATACACCGGGGAGCTGTTTTTT; D: NA; J: TRBJ2-2; size: NA; V: TRBV18
CDR3: CASTDAGTAALSGYGYTF; DNA: TGCGCCAGCACTGATGCCGGGACGGCGGCCCTCTCTGGCTATGGCTACACCTTC; D: NA; J: TRBJ1-2; size: NA; V: TRBV5-1
CDR3: CASSQLAVRDTQYF; DNA: TGTGCCAGCTCACAACTAGCGGTTCGAGATACGCAGTATTTT; D: TRBD2; J: TRBJ2-3; size: few; V: TRBV18
CDR3: CASSMDRDNEQFF; DNA: TGTGCCAGCAGCATGGACAGGGACAATGAGCAGTTCTTC; D: TRBD1; J: TRBJ2-1; size: NA; V: TRBV5-6
CDR3: CASSENRGGPSNYGYTF; DNA: TGTGCCAGCAGTGAGAACAGGGGTGGGCCTTCTAACTATGGCTACACCTTC; D: TRBD1; J: TRBJ1-2; size: NA; V: TRBV25-1
CDR3: CASSVGRSTEAFF; DNA: TGTGCCAGCAGTGTGGGACGGAGCACTGAAGCTTTCTTT; D: NA; J: TRBJ1-1; size: NA; V: TRBV6-1
CDR3: CASSPRTGNSYEQYF; DNA: TGTGCCAGCTCACCCCGAACGGGTAACTCCTACGAGCAGTACTTC; D: NA; J: TRBJ2-7; size: NA; V: TRBV18
CDR3: CATSRGSRGGNEQFF; DNA: TGTGCCACCAGCAGAGGGTCACGGGGAGGGAATGAGCAGTTCTTC; D: TRBD2; J: TRBJ2-1; size: NA; V: TRBV15
CDR3: CASSMWEQGYEQYF; DNA: TGTGCCAGTAGTATGTGGGAACAGGGGTACGAGCAGTACTTC; D: TRBD1; J: TRBJ2-7; size: NA; V: TRBV19
CDR3: CAIERDGAYGYTF; DNA: TGTGCCATCGAAAGAGATGGGGCCTATGGCTACACCTTC; D: NA; J: TRBJ1-2; size: NA; V: TRBV6-1
CDR3: CASSISGRVTGNTIYF; DNA: TGTGCCAGCAGCATTTCAGGCAGGGTAACGGGAAACACCATATATTTT; D: NA; J: TRBJ1-3; size: NA; V: TRBV7-9
CDR3: CASSQDLTDTQYF; DNA: TGTGCCAGCAGCCAAGACCTCACAGATACGCAGTATTTT; D: NA; J: TRBJ2-3; size: NA; V: TRBV14
CDR3: CASSVVGEIRNTIYF; DNA: TGTGCCAGCAGCGTAGTCGGGGAGATAAGGAACACCATATATTTT; D: NA; J: TRBJ1-3; size: NA; V: TRBV9
CDR3: CASKDRGNEAFF; DNA: TGTGCCAGCAAGGACAGGGGGAATGAAGCTTTCTTT; D: TRBD1; J: TRBJ1-1; size: NA; V: TRBV6-1
CDR3: CASSYGFGDVKYF; DNA: TGTGCCAGCAGTTACGGATTTGGGGACGTGAAGTACTTC; D: NA; J: TRBJ2-7; size: NA; V: TRBV6-5
CDR3: CASSFDQGAQGYTF; DNA: TGTGCCAGCAGTTTCGACCAGGGGGCGCAGGGCTACACCTTC; D: TRBD1; J: TRBJ1-2; size: NA; V: TRBV6-5
CDR3: CASSSHTYEQYF; DNA: TGCGCCAGCAGCTCGCACACCTACGAGCAGTACTTC; D: NA; J: TRBJ2-7; size: once; V: TRBV5-1
CDR3: CSVEGGSSDTQYF; DNA: TGCAGCGTTGAAGGGGGCTCTTCAGATACGCAGTATTTT; D: NA; J: TRBJ2-3; size: NA; V: TRBV29-1
CDR3: CASSLQILNTEAFF; DNA: TGTGCCAGCAGTTTACAGATCCTGAACACTGAAGCTTTCTTT; D: NA; J: TRBJ1-1; size: once; V: TRBV28
CDR3: CASSLDAGGPGGELFF; DNA: TGCGCCAGCAGCTTGGATGCGGGGGGGCCCGGCGGGGAGCTGTTTTTT; D: TRBD2; J: TRBJ2-2; size: NA; V: TRBV5-1
CDR3: CASNSGTLEETQYF; DNA: TGTGCCAGTAACTCCGGGACACTGGAAGAGACCCAGTACTTC; D: NA; J: TRBJ2-5; size: NA; V: TRBV19
CDR3: CASSYLPWRESTGELFF; DNA: TGTGCCAGCAGTTACCTCCCCTGGCGGGAGTCGACCGGGGAGCTGTTTTTT; D: TRBD2; J: TRBJ2-2; size: NA; V: TRBV7-8
CDR3: CATSRDSRRTSVYGYTF; DNA: TGTGCCACCAGCAGAGATTCTAGGAGGACATCTGTCTATGGCTACACCTTC; D: NA; J: TRBJ1-2; size: many; V: TRBV15
CDR3: CASSVPGQGLHEQYF; DNA: TGTGCCAGCAGCGTTCCGGGACAGGGGTTACACGAGCAGTACTTC; D: TRBD1; J: TRBJ2-7; size: NA; V: TRBV5-6
CDR3: CASSQIGTGGAWSPLHF; DNA: TGTGCCAGCAGCCAAATAGGGACAGGGGGCGCCTGGTCACCCCTCCACTTT; D: TRBD1; J: TRBJ1-6; size: NA; V: TRBV14
CDR3: CASRIGAQTYEQYF; DNA: TGTGCCAGCAGAATCGGGGCGCAAACGTACGAGCAGTACTTC; D: NA; J: TRBJ2-7; size: NA; V: TRBV28
CDR3: CASTQRASGSYEQYF; DNA: TGTGCCAGCACCCAAAGGGCTAGCGGCTCCTACGAGCAGTACTTC; D: TRBD2; J: TRBJ2-7; size: NA; V: TRBV6-6
CDR3: CASSRTSGSYEQYF; DNA: TGTGCCAGCAGTCGTACTAGCGGCTCCTACGAGCAGTACTTC; D: TRBD2; J: TRBJ2-7; size: NA; V: TRBV6-5
CDR3: CASSLGGTSGSRAEQYF; DNA: TGTGCCAGCAGCTTGGGGGGGACTAGCGGGAGTAGAGCCGAGCAGTACTTC; D: TRBD2; J: TRBJ2-7; size: NA; V: TRBV5-5
CDR3: CASRTVNTEAFF; DNA: TGTGCCAGCAGAACAGTGAACACTGAAGCTTTCTTT; D: NA; J: TRBJ1-1; size: NA; V: TRBV2
CDR3: CASSIPRQVTGELFF; DNA: TGTGCCAGTAGTATCCCCAGACAGGTAACCGGGGAGCTGTTTTTT; D: NA; J: TRBJ2-2; size: few; V: TRBV19
CDR3: CASSLDRGSDEQYF; DNA: TGCGCCAGCAGCTTGGATAGGGGTAGTGACGAGCAGTACTTC; D: NA; J: TRBJ2-7; size: NA; V: TRBV5-1